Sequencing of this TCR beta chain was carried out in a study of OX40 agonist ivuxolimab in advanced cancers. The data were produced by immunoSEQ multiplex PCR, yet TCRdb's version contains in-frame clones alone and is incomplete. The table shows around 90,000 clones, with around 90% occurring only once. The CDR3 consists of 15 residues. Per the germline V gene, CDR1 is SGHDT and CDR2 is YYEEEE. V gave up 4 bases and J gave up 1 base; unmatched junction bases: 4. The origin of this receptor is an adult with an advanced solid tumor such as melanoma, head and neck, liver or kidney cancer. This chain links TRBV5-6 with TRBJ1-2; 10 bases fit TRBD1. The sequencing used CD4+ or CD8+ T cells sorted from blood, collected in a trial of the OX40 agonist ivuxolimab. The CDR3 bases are TGTGCCAGCAGCCACCGGGACAGGGGTAACTATGGCTACACCTTC. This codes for CASSHRDRGNYGYTF. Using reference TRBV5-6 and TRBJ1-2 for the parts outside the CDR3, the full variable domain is DAGVTQSPTHLIKTRGQQVTLRCSPKSGHDTVSWYQQALGQGPQFIFQYYEEEERQRGNFPDRFSGHQFPNYSSELNVNALLLGDSALYLCASSHRDRGNYGYTFGSGTRLTVV.